This TCR beta chain was obtained from a study of cytomegalovirus exposure and HLA in healthy donors (dated 2017 in TCRdb). Concerning the study at large: An earlier analysis of 587 of the donors reported approximately 280 Gb of sequence data and 95 million to 140 million unique TCR beta sequences obtained from around 170 million T cells. An early release that covered 640 HLA-typed donors contained about 300 gigabases of sequencing data and about 93 million unique TCR sequences. The genetic ancestry cluster associated with self-reported Caucasian donors included over 80% of the approximately 410 genotyped donors. The study was designed to test whether signatures of past pathogen exposure could be identified by cataloging public T cell receptors. The T cell repertoires of 700 or so subjects were profiled by immunosequencing and related to cytomegalovirus serostatus. A separate validation cohort of more than 100 different subjects was used in addition to the 666-subject first cohort. High-throughput TCR immunosequencing, statistical association of individual TCRs with disease status, and machine learning were combined to predict cytomegalovirus infection status. A later analysis re-analyzed previously published TCR beta repertoires from roughly 690 donors and added high-resolution HLA genotyping to study TCR occurrence patterns. Rather than using new phenotypic data, the later analysis identified candidate immune exposures from TCR beta sequences and from how often those sequences occurred across donors. In an earlier analysis of roughly 600 of the donors, high-throughput TCR beta sequencing was used to judge whether each TCR beta V gene segment behaved as functional or pseudogenic. Donor age, sex, ethnicity and CMV serostatus were compiled together with the repertoire data. A later genetic analysis used genome-wide SNP genotypes for about three fifths of the 666 donors, treating that subset as a discovery cohort. Every discovery cohort repertoire had been produced on one sequencing platform. HLA typing covered class I and class II loci at four-digit resolution. The number of typed donors differed by locus: roughly 629-630 for A, B, C, DRB1 and DQB1; about 520 for DQA1; approximately 600 for DPA1; and 400 to 480 for DPB1. A handful of DR-DQ haplotypes were handled as single units for association and clustering because linkage in the cohort was strong. Among around 400 genotyped donors of the cohort, an average of approximately 240,000 unique TCR beta nucleotide sequences was sequenced per donor, of which roughly 17% were non-productive.

The cohort was made up of approximately 670 healthy bone marrow donors. All cohort members were sampled while nominally healthy, although unrecorded immune exposures were likely present. The donor tested CMV seropositive, placing the donor among the 289 seropositive members of the cohort. A peripheral blood sample was provided by each donor, and peripheral blood mononuclear cells were used for TCR beta sequencing. The Qiagen DNeasy Blood Extraction Kit was used to extract genomic DNA from the blood cell samples. Of note for this clone: Its antigen is still unknown.

Overall results and qualifications from the work: A later genetic analysis reported fewer N-insertions in productive TCRs among donors in an Asian-associated ancestry cluster than the roughly 700-donor mean. In a later analysis, several top co-occurrence clusters were reported to appear linked to parvovirus B19, influenza, CMV and Epstein-Barr virus. The earlier analysis of almost 600 of the donors excluded approximately 17 rarely observed V segments, including chromosome 9 orphons, because counts were too low. When HLA alleles, especially DR and DQ, strongly co-occurred, TCR associations were difficult to assign to individual alleles. A cluster of highly shared sequence variants was judged likely to be a technical artifact of the sequencing pipeline. Correlated functional status among segregating V segments might be attributable to linkage disequilibrium, but an unknown experimental factor could not be ruled out. In a later analysis, HLA-associated TCR beta chains showed more clonal expansion and lower generation probabilities than non-associated chains that were equally common. The classifier was reported to diagnose cytomegalovirus status with high specificity and sensitivity in both the original and validation cohorts. The authors suggested that the approach could potentially be extended to other disease states and immunological phenotypes. Sequencing depth was assumed to be roughly uniform across donors in the presence/absence analyses, though that assumption may not hold. The study listed 150 to 200 TCR beta chains as associated with cytomegalovirus. In this cohort, only TCR beta chains were sequenced, and detectable features were limited by the absence of alpha or paired-chain data. Across donors, most TCR sequences were observed very rarely, whereas some public TCRs were present in many individuals. A few of the identified cytomegalovirus-associated TCR beta chains were confirmed in vitro to be specific for cytomegalovirus antigens. An association between a missense DCLRE1C variant and V-gene and J-gene trimming of TCR beta chains was found in a later genetic analysis and replicated in an independent cohort. Most CMV-associated TCR beta chains appeared to be HLA-restricted in a later analysis, and the HLA associations seemed to be driven largely by CMV exposure. In a later analysis, the rate of TCR association differed among HLA loci, with DRB1 alleles having the most associated TCRs and HLA-C alleles having the fewest. Some IMGT-functional V segments, including TRBV6-2 and TRBV6-3, could not be distinguished by the 87-base-pair reads and were therefore excluded. A later analysis associated about 17,000 TCR beta sequences with specific HLA alleles at a false discovery rate of 0.05. In an earlier analysis of under 600 of the donors, most TCR beta V segments were observed in productive rearrangements about 87% or about 30% of the time, broadly matching IMGT annotations. A further reported finding was that TCR beta sequences accurately predicted the HLA-A and HLA-B alleles for most subjects in the first cohort. Because HLA typing was unavailable for some donors at each locus, only the typed subset was used in association tests. The only immune exposure information available for the cohort was CMV serostatus.

V loses 7 bases at its end and J loses 6 bases; junction bases beyond the gene matches: 7. CDR1 is given as SQVTM and CDR2 as ANQGSEA, both from the germline V gene. Inclusive of the bounding cysteine and phenylalanine, the CDR3 is 13 residues long. Here the CDR3 DNA is all that survives: 39 bases in frame from base 1. The library relied on the immunoSEQ multiplex PCR assay. The multiplex PCR relied on a mix of 60 forward primers for TCR Vbeta segments and 13 reverse primers for TCR Jbeta segments. A multiplex PCR assay on genomic DNA amplified the CDR3 region of rearranged TCR beta genes. The amplified TCR beta libraries were sequenced on the Illumina HiSeq System as 87-base-pair reads. The paper's data handling went like this. Across the 600 to 700 repertoires, a later analysis counted roughly 77 million unique TCR beta chains, some 11 million of which were shared by at least two donors. To remove PCR and sequencing errors, raw reads were error-corrected and collapsed into unique sequences using a nearest-neighbor algorithm that merged closely related sequences. Alignment of CDR3 sequences to IMGT reference sequences was used to assign V, D and J gene segments. For a sequence to be retained, at least a six-nucleotide match to both a V gene segment and a J gene segment was required. Rearrangements were classified as productive when the CDR3 lacked stop codons and remained in frame with V and J, and all other rearrangements were classified as non-productive. CDR3 was defined according to IMGT convention as the region running from the second conserved V-encoded cysteine to the conserved J-encoded phenylalanine. Sequences without an unambiguous match to a single V gene segment were excluded from the earlier analysis of about 600 of the donors. In an earlier analysis of a few hundred of the donors, V segments were called functional above 56.7% productive rearrangements and were called segregating when the between-donor standard deviation exceeded 5%. A statistical classification framework was developed to diagnose cytomegalovirus status using the catalog of TCR beta chain sequences. In a later analysis, TCR nucleotide sequences were compared against IMGT/GENE-DB human TR gene sequences so that V and J genes could be assigned. The TCRdist pipeline was used in a later analysis to assign CDR3 sequences and most-parsimonious VDJ recombination scenarios. In a later analysis, each TCR beta chain was defined by its CDR3 amino acid sequence together with its V-gene family, and reads lacking a unique V-gene family were excluded. In a later analysis, 500 to 650 highly shared, low-generation-probability nucleotide sequences were removed to address suspected cross-contamination and a sequencing artifact. In a later analysis, a clonal expansion index was calculated for each public chain from normalized within-repertoire ranks of inferred template counts. A later analysis computed generation probabilities with a VDJ recombination model fitted to out-of-frame rearrangements, and checked the results against IGoR. A later analysis scored TCR-TCR, TCR-HLA and TCR-CMV co-occurrence with hypergeometric tests, applying a repertoire-size bias correction to TCR pairs. To estimate false discovery rates, a later analysis permuted the HLA or CMV assignments 20 times. In a later analysis, co-occurring TCRs were grouped using DBSCAN, and TCRdist sequence similarity was added for clustering within HLA-allele-positive subsets. For co-occurrence clustering, repertoires with fewer than 30,000 or more than 120,000 public chains were excluded, along with several repertoires with anomalous nucleotide sharing. Entries here come from immuneACCESS through TCRdb and include only in-frame sequences with V and J called. Some clones fail to appear in such tables; in the studies checked, an unresolved V gene covers under half of the shortfall, and the cause of the remainder is unknown. V, J and clone size reflect that table, while D and trimming were determined from the DNA. The record for this sample contains about 210,000 clones. Over 0.75% of the sample is taken by the ten largest.

The clonotype comes from a woman aged 25 to 39 in good health and CMV-seropositive. The chain is assembled from TRBV29-1 and TRBJ2-1; TRBD2 fits 9 bases in the junction. The sample comprised PBMCs. For the CDR3, the sequence is CSEGGGRGNEQFF. The DNA sequence is as follows: TGCAGCGAGGGGGGCGGGAGGGGCAATGAGCAGTTCTTC.